This T cell receptor beta chain is from a study of blood T cell repertoires in COVID-19. About the study: COVID-19 samples collected from the United States, Italy and Spain covered acute and convalescent phases. Sample material is recorded as cDNA or gDNA derived from T cells, B-cell-depleted T cells, or PBMCs.

Under the authors' procedure: Nucleated cell number was recorded as an estimate derived from reference gene primer amplification. Assay: immunoSEQ multiplex PCR; the TCRdb copy retains only in-frame clones and omits some. V and J calls and clone size follow that table, whereas D and trimming were derived from the DNA. The top ten hold around 0.97% of the sample, which has some 230,000 clones, 70% to 90% seen once. This clonotype was obtained from a man aged 40-50 years with acute or convalescent COVID-19. The sample comprised peripheral blood.

The CDR3 here is CASSPGQPTNTEAFF. In DNA form, the CDR3 reads TGTGCCAGCAGCCCAGGACAGCCCACCAACACTGAAGCTTTCTTT. V usage is TRBV5-4 and J usage is TRBJ1-1; D is perhaps TRBD1 (6 bases). This CDR3 has 15 residues. Trimming removed 4 bases from V and 2 bases from J, with 15 bases in between. Germline CDR1 reads SGHNT; CDR2 reads YYREEE (reference sequence). Full variable domain (remainder filled in from reference TRBV5-4 and TRBJ1-1): ETGVTQSPTHLIKTRGQQVTLRCSSQSGHNTVSWYQQALGQGPQFIFQYYREEENGRGNFPPRFSGLQFPNYSSELNVNALELDDSALYLCASSPGQPTNTEAFFGQGTRLTVV.